These 5 T cell receptor beta chains came from one sample sequenced in a study of CD8+CD57+ T cells in acquired aplastic anemia. Genomic DNA provided the template from which TCR beta VDJ and CDR3 profiles were obtained. TCRdb independently ran MiXCR on the reads; one entry per CDR3 protein. Of about 240,000 distinct CDR3 sequences listed, around 45% are singletons. Individuals selected for sequencing had exhibited CD8+CD57+ cell expansion on flow cytometry. Sequenced: sorted CD4+, CD8+, or CD8+CD57+ T cells (not recorded which) from PBMCs. The receptor source for this set is a human donor with aplastic anemia.

For this clonotype: This could be a read error, since a much larger clone is one nucleotide away. The chain has TRBV6-5 and TRBJ1-4; D is perhaps TRBD1 (6 bases). With 0 bases removed from V and 5 bases from J, the gap between germline ends came to 10 bases. Germline V CDR1 and CDR2: MNHEY, SVGAGI. This CDR3 comprises 15 residues. The CDR3 sequence is CASSYSGGGNEKLFF. In DNA, the CDR3 is TGTGCCAGCAGTTACTCAGGGGGGGGAAATGAAAAACTGTTTTTT.

This clonotype was counted ten times or more. The chain carries TRBV7-6 and TRBJ2-1, with 9 bases that match TRBD2. Trimming at V came to 1 base and at J to 2 bases, leaving 3 bases not matched to a gene. CDR3 size: 16 residues. The germline gives CDR1 SGHVS, CDR2 FNYEAQ. The CDR3 DNA reads TGTGCCAGCAGCTTAGGAGGCGGGGGGGCCTACAATGAGCAGTTCTTC. It specifies CASSLGGGGAYNEQFF.

This clonotype was counted ten times or more. The chain employs TRBV29-1 and TRBJ1-3, with 7 bases lining up with TRBD1. J was trimmed by 3 bases and V by 4 bases; bases with no gene match: 3. The CDR3 is 13 residues long. The germline CDR1 and CDR2 sequences are SQVTM and ANQGSEA. Written as DNA, the CDR3 is TGCAGCGTTGTAGGGGGCGGTGGAAACACCATATATTTT. Protein sequence: CSVVGGGGNTIYF.

The rearrangement uses TRBV5-6 and TRBJ2-7; D is unclear. CDR1 is SGHDT and CDR2 is YYEEEE in the germline V gene. This CDR3 is built from 14 residues. Trimming cost V 4 bases and J 2 bases, with 13 bases left between them. CDR3 DNA: TGTGCCAGCAGCACGACCGCCTGGACCTACGAGCAGTACTTC. Amino acid sequence: CASSTTAWTYEQYF.

This clonotype was seen at least ten times. V gene TRBV7-9 combines with J gene TRBJ2-7; TRBD2 is a possible D gene (5 bases). Germline-derived CDR1 and CDR2 are SEHNR and FQNEAQ (reference sequence). V was clipped by 4 bases and J by 2 bases, with 15 bases between them. The CDR3 sequence is 15 residues long. The CDR3 loop reads CASSSHQRLPYEQYF. The DNA for the CDR3 is TGTGCCAGCAGCTCCCACCAGCGGTTACCCTACGAGCAGTACTTC.